One sample yielded the 25 T cell receptor beta chains listed below, sequenced in a study of T-cell memory formation after mild COVID-19. TCRdb re-called the 5' RACE reads with MiXCR, one entry per CDR3 protein. The data show some 100,000 distinct CDR3 sequences, with 11% seen just once and around 39% held by the top ten. Sequenced sample: PBMCs or a T cell subset sorted from them (not recorded which). Every receptor here comes from a man aged 18-30 years who had mild COVID-19 (a few samples of this study predate the infection). Cell type and time point are not known.

The V gene is TRBV4-1, the J gene TRBJ2-2; 13 bases agree with TRBD2. Germline trimming cut 4 bases from V and 6 bases from J; bases unmatched to any gene: 5. Germline V gives CDR1 MGHRA, CDR2 YSYEKL. The CDR3 consists of 16 residues. The CDR3 here is CASSLRTSGGSGELFF. Here the CDR3 DNA reads TGCGCCAGCAGCCTTAGGACTAGCGGGGGTTCCGGGGAGCTGTTTTTT.

The CDR3 sequence: CASSPRTAALNSPLHF. The CDR3 DNA follows: TGCGCCAGCAGCCCGCGGACAGCCGCACTTAATTCACCCCTCCACTTT. The V gene is TRBV4-3, the J gene TRBJ1-6; a possible D gene is TRBD1 (6 bases). This CDR3 region has 16 residues. The V and J ends lost 4 bases and 6 bases respectively, with 16 bases between them. Germline-derived CDR1 and CDR2 are LGHNA and YSLEER.

This sequence joins TRBV5-4 and TRBJ2-7; 10 nucleotides align to TRBD2. V trimming: 0 bases; J trimming: 0 bases; junction bases outside the gene matches: 3. This CDR3 has 16 residues. CDR1 and CDR2 (germline): SGHNT, YYREEE (reference sequence). The CDR3 spells CASSLASGGNSYEQYV. The CDR3 coding sequence is TGTGCCAGCAGCTTGGCTAGCGGGGGCAACTCCTACGAGCAGTACGTC.

This clonotype has a count of ten or more. The rearrangement uses TRBV6-6 and TRBJ2-5; D is perhaps TRBD1 (5 bases). The CDR3 has 12 residues. Germline CDR1 is MNHNY and CDR2 is SVGAGI (reference sequence). V was trimmed by 6 bases and J by 1 base, leaving 6 bases between them. CDR3 sequence: CASRQGQETQYF. Written as DNA, the CDR3 is TGTGCCAGCAGGCAGGGCCAAGAGACCCAGTACTTC.

This clonotype was recorded a few times. The chain couples TRBV7-2 to TRBJ1-2; D is unresolved. Germline-derived CDR1 and CDR2 are SGHTA and FQGNSA. The CDR3 is 15 amino acids. The germline V and J ends were trimmed by 3 bases and 2 bases, with 13 bases remaining between them. DNA for the CDR3: TGTGCCAGCAGCTTTTTTCCCGGAGACAACTATGGCTACACCTTC. Its protein is CASSFFPGDNYGYTF.

This clonotype was picked up a small number of times. V usage is TRBV6-5 and J usage is TRBJ2-3; perhaps TRBD2 as D (6 bases). CDR3 size: 14 residues. Trimming cost V 7 bases and J 3 bases, with 14 bases left between them. Germline V lookup: CDR1 MNHEY, CDR2 SVGAGI. The CDR3 region is CASTRAEGTDTQYF. The CDR3 region has the DNA TGTGCCAGCACCCGGGCGGAGGGGACAGATACGCAGTATTTT.

This clonotype was found many times. The rearrangement joins TRBV25-1 to TRBJ1-1, with D perhaps matching TRBD1 (5 bases). The CDR3 consists of 18 residues. The ends were cut back, 0 bases at V and 1 base at J, with 18 bases in the middle. Germline V lookup: CDR1 MGHDK, CDR2 SYGVNS. In DNA, the CDR3 is TGTGCCAGCAGTGAATATTCCCATTCGTACGGACAGAACACTGAAGCTTTCTTT. Its protein is CASSEYSHSYGQNTEAFF.

This clonotype was counted between two and nine times. The chain carries TRBV4-1 and TRBJ2-5; unclear D gene. The CDR3 is made up of 14 amino acids. Germline V gene sequence: CDR1 MGHRA, CDR2 YSYEKL. The ends were cut back, 4 bases at V and 1 base at J, with 10 bases in the middle. The CDR3 sequence: CASSPDWGQETQYF. The CDR3 nucleotides read TGCGCCAGCAGCCCAGATTGGGGCCAAGAGACCCAGTACTTC.

This clonotype occurred a few times. V and J are TRBV29-1 and TRBJ2-7; D gene uncertain. CDR1 is SQVTM and CDR2 is ANQGSEA in the germline V gene. There are 13 residues in the CDR3. Trimming shortened V by 4 bases and J by 0 bases, and 10 bases separated the two germline ends. As DNA, the CDR3 is TGCAGCGTTGTGGCCACCAGCTCCTACGAGCAGTACTTC. This sequence encodes CSVVATSSYEQYF.

This clonotype has just a few counts. The gene calls are TRBV7-9 and TRBJ2-7; TRBD2 matches 9 bases. The V gene end was trimmed by 9 bases and the J gene end by 4 bases; junction bases not matched to a gene: 13. CDR3 size: 15 residues. Per the germline V gene, CDR1 is SEHNR and CDR2 is FQNEAQ (reference sequence). CDR3 coding DNA: TGTGCCAGGGAACCTTTGACAGCGGGGGGTTACGAGCAGTACTTC. This codes for CAREPLTAGGYEQYF. Supplemented by reference TRBV7-9 and TRBJ2-7, the full variable domain reads DTGVSQNPRHKITKRGQNVTFRCDPISEHNRLYWYRQTLGQGPEFLTYFQNEAQLEKSRLLSDRFSAERPKGSFSTLEIQRTEQGDSAMYLCAREPLTAGGYEQYFGPGTRLTVT.

The rearrangement links TRBV11-2 to TRBJ1-3; D is unclear. Trimming shortened V by 8 bases and J by 1 base, and 6 bases separated the two germline ends. The CDR3 loop spans 12 amino acids. Germline CDR1 is SGHAT and CDR2 is FQNNGV. CDR3 nucleotides: TGTGCCAGCGGGGATTCTGGAAACACCATATATTTT. It codes for CASGDSGNTIYF.

There are many counts of this clonotype. CDR3: CASSPEARTDTGELFF. CDR3 bases: TGTGCCAGCAGCCCTGAGGCACGGACCGACACCGGGGAGCTGTTTTTT. This chain links TRBV7-3 with TRBJ2-2; D is ambiguous. The germline CDR1 and CDR2 sequences are SGHTA and FQGTGA. CDR3 length: 16 amino acids. V dropped 5 bases and J dropped 3 bases, with 16 bases sitting between them.

CDR3 coding DNA: TGTGCCAGCAGCCCGACAGGGATGGGCGGCTACACCTTC. As protein: CASSPTGMGGYTF. The genes are TRBV7-6 and TRBJ1-2, with 7 positions matching TRBD1. CDR1 is SGHVS, CDR2 FNYEAQ, per germline. This CDR3 has 13 amino acids. The junction had 8 bases not matched to a gene; V was cut back by 5 bases and J by 8 bases.

The rearrangement joins TRBV20-1 to TRBJ2-3; D may be TRBD2 (6 bases). V was trimmed by 3 bases and J by 7 bases, leaving 20 bases between them. The CDR3 has 15 amino acids. CDR1 is DFQATT, CDR2 SNEGSKA, per germline (reference sequence). The CDR3: CSARPKTSPIHTQYF. CDR3 nucleotides: TGCAGTGCTAGGCCCAAGACTAGTCCCATACATACGCAGTATTTT.

The chain is built from TRBV24-1 and TRBJ2-2; D call uncertain. The germline V and J ends were trimmed by 4 bases and 3 bases, with 5 bases remaining between them. The germline V gene has CDR1 KGHDR and CDR2 SFDVKD. The CDR3 spans 13 residues. Here the CDR3 DNA reads TGTGCCACCAGTGAGGCTTACACCGGGGAGCTGTTTTTT. This translates into CATSEAYTGELFF.

The V gene is TRBV7-2, the J gene TRBJ2-3, with D perhaps TRBD1 or TRBD2 (5 bases each). Per germline, CDR1 SGHTA and CDR2 FQGNSA. The CDR3 runs 15 residues. With 1 base removed from V and 4 bases from J, the gap between germline ends came to 12 bases. DNA of the CDR3: TGTGCCAGCAGCTTAGGGGGCCTGGGGGCAGATACGCAGTATTTT. It is translated as CASSLGGLGADTQYF.

This chain links TRBV7-9 with TRBJ2-1; D is undetermined. The length of the CDR3 is 13 residues. Germline loops: CDR1 SEHNR, CDR2 FQNEAQ (reference sequence). Trimming shortened V by 5 bases and J by 4 bases, and 9 bases separated the two germline ends. The CDR3 sequence is CASSAAQYNEQFF. The CDR3 DNA sequence: TGTGCCAGCAGCGCCGCACAGTACAATGAGCAGTTCTTC.

V and J are TRBV7-2 and TRBJ2-7; 9 bases map to TRBD2. Trimming removed 1 base from V and 4 bases from J; junction bases left unmatched: 5. This CDR3 region has 15 residues. CDR1 and CDR2 (germline): SGHTA, FQGNSA. CDR3 protein: CASSLVPAGGYEQYV. The DNA of the CDR3 is TGTGCCAGCAGCTTAGTTCCAGCGGGGGGTTACGAGCAGTACGTC.

The count of this clonotype is one. The rearrangement joins TRBV9 to TRBJ2-1, with TRBD2 as a possible D gene (5 bases). The CDR3 covers 16 residues. Germline-derived CDR1 and CDR2 are SGDLS and YYNGEE. Between the trimmed V and J ends, which lost 4 bases and 3 bases, there was a span of 17 bases. This chain's CDR3 is CASSPLDYPVYNEQFF. CDR3 sequence (DNA): TGTGCCAGCAGCCCCCTCGACTACCCCGTCTACAATGAGCAGTTCTTC.

This clonotype was found many times. V is TRBV7-9 and J is TRBJ2-2, with 8 bases matching TRBD1. CDR1 SEHNR and CDR2 FQNEAQ come from the germline V gene (reference sequence). The CDR3 extends over 15 amino acids. V lost 7 bases, J lost 5 bases, and 9 bases stayed unmatched. This CDR3 reads CASTHGQGGTGELFF. DNA for the CDR3: TGTGCCAGCACGCATGGACAGGGAGGAACCGGGGAGCTGTTTTTT.

This clonotype was seen a handful of times. The chain joins TRBV7-8 to TRBJ2-3; D remains ambiguous. The germline CDR1 and CDR2 sequences are SGHVS and FQNEAQ. V shed 6 bases and J shed 6 bases, with 7 bases lying between them. This CDR3 region has 11 residues. CDR3 coding DNA: TGTGCCAGCAGGCCCCTGGATACGCAGTATTTT. This translates into CASRPLDTQYF.

This clonotype showed up many times. The V gene is TRBV6-4, the J gene TRBJ2-2; 9 nucleotides align to TRBD2. Trimming at V came to 4 bases and at J to 3 bases, leaving 0 bases not matched to a gene. The CDR3 has 14 amino acids. In germline, CDR1 is MRHNA, CDR2 SNTAGT. The CDR3 sequence: CASSASGDTGELFF. For the CDR3, the DNA is TGTGCCAGCAGTGCTAGCGGGGACACCGGGGAGCTGTTTTTT.

The chain joins TRBV5-1 to TRBJ2-3, with 12 bases fitting TRBD2. This CDR3 spans 15 amino acids. Germline V gives CDR1 SGHRS, CDR2 YFSETQ. The junction had 0 bases not matched to a gene; V was cut back by 0 bases and J by 4 bases. The CDR3 is CASSLGTSGADTQYF. The CDR3, as DNA: TGCGCCAGCAGCTTGGGGACTAGCGGGGCAGATACGCAGTATTTT.

This chain uses TRBV18 with TRBJ1-2, with 7 positions matching TRBD1. The CDR3 is 14 amino acids. V was pared by 0 bases and J by 4 bases, with 2 bases of the junction left unmatched. Germline CDR1 and CDR2: KGHSH and LQKENI. CDR3 residues: CASSPPGTVYGYTF. CDR3 nucleotide sequence: TGTGCCAGCTCACCACCGGGGACAGTCTATGGCTACACCTTC.

This clonotype was seen just once. This chain joins TRBV4-1 and TRBJ1-5; 10 nucleotides line up with TRBD1. The CDR3 consists of 15 residues. Trimming took 5 bases from V and 1 from J; bases not matched to a gene: 2. Germline V gene lookup returns CDR1 MGHRA and CDR2 YSYEKL. The CDR3 is CASSGTGVSNQPQHF. CDR3 DNA sequence: TGCGCCAGCAGCGGGACAGGGGTAAGCAATCAGCCCCAGCATTTT.